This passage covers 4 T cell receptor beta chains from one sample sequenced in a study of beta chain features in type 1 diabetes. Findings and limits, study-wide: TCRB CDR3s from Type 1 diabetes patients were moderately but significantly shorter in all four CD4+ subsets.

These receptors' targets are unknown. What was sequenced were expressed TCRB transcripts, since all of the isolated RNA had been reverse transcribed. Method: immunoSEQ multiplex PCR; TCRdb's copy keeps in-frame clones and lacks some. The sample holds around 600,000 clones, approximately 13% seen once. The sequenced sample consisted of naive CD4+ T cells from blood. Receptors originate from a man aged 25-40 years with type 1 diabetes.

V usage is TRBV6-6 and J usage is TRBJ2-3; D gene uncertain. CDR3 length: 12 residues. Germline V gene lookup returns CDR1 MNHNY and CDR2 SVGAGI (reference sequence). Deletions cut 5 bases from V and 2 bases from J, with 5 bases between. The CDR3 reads CASSGATDTQYF. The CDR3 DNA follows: TGTGCCAGCAGTGGAGCCACAGATACGCAGTATTTT.

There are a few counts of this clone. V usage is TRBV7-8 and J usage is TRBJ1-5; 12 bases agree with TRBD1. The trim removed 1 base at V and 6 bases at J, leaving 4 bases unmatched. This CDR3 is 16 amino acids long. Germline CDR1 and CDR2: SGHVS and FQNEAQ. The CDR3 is CASSLEGQGASQPQHF. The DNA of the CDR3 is TGTGCCAGCAGCTTAGAGGGACAGGGGGCTTCTCAGCCCCAGCATTTT. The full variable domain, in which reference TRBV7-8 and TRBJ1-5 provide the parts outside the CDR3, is GAGVSQSPRYKVAKRGQDVALRCDPISGHVSLFWYQQALGQGPEFLTYFQNEAQLDKSGLPSDRFFAERPEGSVSTLKIQRTQQEDSAVYLCASSLEGQGASQPQHFGDGTRLSIL.

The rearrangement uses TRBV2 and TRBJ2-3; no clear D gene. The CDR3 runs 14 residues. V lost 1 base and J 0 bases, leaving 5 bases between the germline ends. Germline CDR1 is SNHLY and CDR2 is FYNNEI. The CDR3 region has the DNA TGTGCCAGCAGTGAAGGACAAAGCACAGATACGCAGTATTTT. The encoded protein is CASSEGQSTDTQYF.

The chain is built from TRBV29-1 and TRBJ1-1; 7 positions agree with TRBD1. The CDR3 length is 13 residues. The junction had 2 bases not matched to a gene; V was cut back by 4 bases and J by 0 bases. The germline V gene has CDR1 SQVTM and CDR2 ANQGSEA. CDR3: CSVVTGVNTEAFF. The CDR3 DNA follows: TGCAGCGTTGTAACAGGGGTGAACACTGAAGCTTTCTTT.